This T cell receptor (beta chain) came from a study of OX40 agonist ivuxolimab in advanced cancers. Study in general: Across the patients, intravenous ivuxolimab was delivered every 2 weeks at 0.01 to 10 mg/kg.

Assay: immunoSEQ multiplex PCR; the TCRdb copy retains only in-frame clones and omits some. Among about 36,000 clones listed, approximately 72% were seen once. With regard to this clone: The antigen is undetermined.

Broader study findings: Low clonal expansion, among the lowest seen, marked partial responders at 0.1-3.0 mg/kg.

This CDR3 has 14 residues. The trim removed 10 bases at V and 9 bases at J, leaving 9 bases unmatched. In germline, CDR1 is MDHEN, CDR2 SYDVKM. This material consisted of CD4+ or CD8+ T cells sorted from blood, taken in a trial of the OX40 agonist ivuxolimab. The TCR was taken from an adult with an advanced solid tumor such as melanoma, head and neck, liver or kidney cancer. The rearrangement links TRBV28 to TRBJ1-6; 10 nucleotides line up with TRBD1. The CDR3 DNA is TGTGCCATCAAGCAAGGGACAGGGGCTTCACCCCTCCACTTT. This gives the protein CAIKQGTGASPLHF.